This entry describes one T cell receptor beta chain. What it recognizes is unknown. The sample originates from a study of cytomegalovirus exposure and HLA in healthy donors. Produced via immunoSEQ multiplex PCR; TCRdb's table is partial and in-frame only. The sample holds about 63,000 clones, roughly 90% seen once. Whole-study findings and limits: A few CMV-associated chains were confirmed in vitro to be specific for CMV antigens. Most TCRs appeared rarely, but some public TCRs recurred in many donors.

The TCR originated in a woman between 18 and 30 years old in good health and CMV-seronegative. Material: PBMCs.

This CDR3 reads CASSITGTAPYEQYF. The CDR3 DNA is TGTGCCAGTAGTATTACAGGGACAGCTCCCTACGAGCAGTACTTC. V usage is TRBV19 and J usage is TRBJ2-7, with 7 nucleotides matching TRBD1. Germline values: CDR1 LNHDA, CDR2 SQIVND (reference sequence). V shed 3 bases, J shed 2 bases, and the junction held 7 bases outside the gene matches. This CDR3 is built from 15 residues.